The next 8 T cell receptor beta chains were all read from a single sample in a study of blood T cell repertoires in COVID-19. Some clones are missing from TCRdb's copy, which holds only in-frame ones; the method was immunoSEQ multiplex PCR. The sample contains roughly 30,000 clones, about 92% of which appear only once. The specimen sequenced was peripheral blood. The source of these receptors is a woman in her sixties or seventies with COVID-19, enrolled during active disease.

This rearrangement joins TRBV4-2 to TRBJ2-7, with 8 bases that match TRBD2. Per the germline V gene, CDR1 is LGHNA and CDR2 is YNFKEQ. J lost 3 bases, V lost 1 base, and 11 bases had no gene match. The CDR3 length is 17 residues. The CDR3 region has the DNA TGTGCCAGCAGCCAAGTCACGGGGGGGGAGCTGGTCTACGAGCAGTACTTC. This encodes CASSQVTGGELVYEQYF.

The V call is TRBV5-1, the J call TRBJ2-7, with TRBD2 matching over 8 bases. Trimming removed 4 bases from V and 6 bases from J; junction bases left unmatched: 15. CDR1 and CDR2 (germline): SGHRS, YFSETQ. The CDR3 runs 16 residues. CDR3 region: CASSGRGAGGHGEQYF. The CDR3 nucleotides read TGCGCCAGCAGCGGTCGCGGGGCGGGGGGCCACGGCGAGCAGTACTTC.

The chain joins TRBV7-9 to TRBJ2-2; D possibly corresponds to TRBD1 (7 bases). Germline CDR1 is SEHNR and CDR2 is FQNEAQ (reference sequence). Deletions cut 5 bases from V and 4 bases from J, with 20 bases between. The CDR3 is 17 amino acids. CDR3: CASSTSRGVGFTGELFF. The CDR3 region has the DNA TGTGCCAGCAGCACCAGCAGGGGGGTAGGATTCACCGGGGAGCTGTTTTTT.

CDR3 sequence reads: CASGQGPSQPQHF. CDR3 sequence (DNA): TGTGCCAGTGGACAGGGACCGAGTCAGCCCCAGCATTTT. The chain joins TRBV3-1 (or the pseudogene TRBV3-2) to TRBJ1-5; TRBD1 matches at 8 bases. The germline gives CDR1 LGHDT, CDR2 YNNKEL (reference sequence). V gave up 9 bases and J gave up 6 bases; unmatched junction bases: 7. The CDR3 runs 13 residues.

This sequence joins TRBV15 and TRBJ1-1; TRBD1 might be the D (5 bases). Per the germline V gene, CDR1 is LNHNV and CDR2 is YYDKDF (reference sequence). Trimming cost V 1 base and J 6 bases, with 12 bases left between them. The CDR3 runs to 14 residues. Here the CDR3 reads CATSRVGANAEAFF. DNA for the CDR3: TGTGCCACCAGCAGAGTAGGGGCGAATGCTGAAGCTTTCTTT. Using reference TRBV15 and TRBJ1-1 for the parts outside the CDR3, the full variable domain is DAMVIQNPRYQVTQFGKPVTLSCSQTLNHNVMYWYQQKSSQAPKLLFHYYDKDFNNEADTPDNFQSRRPNTSFCFLDIRSPGLGDTAMYLCATSRVGANAEAFFGQGTRLTVV.

This clone was found a few times. This chain joins TRBV7-2 and TRBJ2-2, with TRBD1 as a possible D gene (5 bases). CDR1 SGHTA and CDR2 FQGNSA come from the germline V gene. This CDR3 has 13 residues. Trimming stripped 5 bases from V and 5 bases from J, with 9 bases between. The chain's CDR3 is CASSVQGTGELFF. The CDR3 region has the DNA TGTGCCAGCAGCGTTCAGGGTACCGGGGAGCTGTTTTTT.

In nucleotides, the CDR3 is TGTGCCAGCAGCCAAGATCACAGCTCCTACGAGCAGTACTTC. This sequence encodes CASSQDHSSYEQYF. The V call is TRBV14, the J call TRBJ2-7, with D unresolved. Trimming took 0 bases from V and 0 from J, leaving 6 bases between them. The CDR3 runs 14 residues. CDR1 and CDR2 (germline): SGHDN, FVKESK.

The V and J genes are TRBV30 and TRBJ2-7, with TRBD2 as a possible D gene (5 bases). CDR1 and CDR2 from the germline V gene are GTSNPN and SVGIG (reference sequence). V was trimmed by 5 bases and J by 4 bases, leaving 9 bases between them. CDR3 length equals 11 residues. This CDR3 is CAWGTRYEQYF. CDR3 in DNA: TGTGCCTGGGGAACTAGGTACGAGCAGTACTTC.